The present TCR beta chain was sequenced within a study of blood T cell repertoires in COVID-19. Across the study: Acute and convalescent COVID-19 samples came from the United States, Italy and Spain. Nucleic acid was either cDNA or gDNA, and it came from T cells, B-cell-depleted T cells, or PBMCs.

The CDR3 covers 15 residues. CDR1 is SGHDT and CDR2 is YYEEEE in the germline V gene. V lost 5 bases, J lost 5 bases, and 12 bases stayed unmatched. In the authors' workflow: Reference gene primer amplification gave estimated nucleated cell counts. Profiled with immunoSEQ multiplex PCR; TCRdb holds only in-frame clones, not every one. V and J calls and clone size are those listed in that table; D and trimming were worked out from the DNA. The data contain over 600,000 clones, around 89% of them singletons. The clonotype comes from a woman aged 18-35 years with acute or convalescent COVID-19. Material: peripheral blood. The rearrangement uses TRBV5-6 and TRBJ2-5, with 7 bases matching TRBD2. The CDR3 DNA is TGTGCCAGCAGTTTATTGACTAGCCTCGGTGAGACCCAGTACTTC. Protein sequence: CASSLLTSLGETQYF.